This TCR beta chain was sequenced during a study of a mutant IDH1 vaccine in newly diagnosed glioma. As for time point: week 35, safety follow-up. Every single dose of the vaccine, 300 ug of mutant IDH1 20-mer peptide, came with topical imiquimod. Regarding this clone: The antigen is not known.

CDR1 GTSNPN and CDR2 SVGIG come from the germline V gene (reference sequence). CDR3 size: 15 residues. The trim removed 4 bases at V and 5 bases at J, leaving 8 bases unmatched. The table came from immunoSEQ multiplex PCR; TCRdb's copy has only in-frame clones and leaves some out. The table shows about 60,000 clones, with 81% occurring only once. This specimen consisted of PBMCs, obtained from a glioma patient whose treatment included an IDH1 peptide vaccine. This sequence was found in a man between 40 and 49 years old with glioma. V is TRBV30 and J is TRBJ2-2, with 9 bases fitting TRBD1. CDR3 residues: CAWTSGTGYTGELFF. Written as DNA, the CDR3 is TGTGCCTGGACATCTGGGACAGGGTATACCGGGGAGCTGTTTTTT.